The 2 T cell receptor beta chains below all came from one sample that was sequenced in a study of blood T cell repertoires in COVID-19. Produced via immunoSEQ multiplex PCR; TCRdb's table is partial and in-frame only. The table has 300,000 to 350,000 clones, over 85% seen once. The sample consisted of PBMCs or T cells enriched from blood (not recorded which). These receptors all stem from a woman in her thirties who had recovered from COVID-19.

The count of this clone is one. V is TRBV7-2 and J is TRBJ2-3; 7 bases map to TRBD1. The CDR3 length is 14 residues. Trimming cost V 5 bases and J 6 bases; bases outside gene matches: 8. Germline loops: CDR1 SGHTA, CDR2 FQGNSA. CDR3 sequence: CASSPDRARDTQYF. CDR3 sequence (DNA): TGTGCCAGCAGCCCTGACAGGGCTCGGGATACGCAGTATTTT.

V usage is TRBV5-1 and J usage is TRBJ1-5; 9 bases line up with TRBD1. The V gene end was trimmed by 2 bases and the J gene end by 4 bases; junction bases not matched to a gene: 4. Germline V gene lookup returns CDR1 SGHRS and CDR2 YFSETQ. The CDR3 covers 15 residues. CDR3 coding DNA: TGCGCCAGCAGCTTATGGACAGGGGTAAATCAGCCCCAGCATTTT. The encoded protein is CASSLWTGVNQPQHF.